Following are 8 T cell receptor beta chains from one sample sequenced in a study of blood T cells in healthy people across ages. With a J-beta primer mix and a sample-barcoded 5' primer, a second PCR ran roughly 6 to 12 cycles. TCRdb analysed the 5' RACE reads with MiXCR anew, one entry per CDR3 protein. The top ten hold 13% of the sample, which has 1 million to 1.2 million distinct CDR3 sequences, roughly two fifths seen once. Sample: blood. The receptors come from a man between 18 and 35 years old in good health.

The V and J genes are TRBV20-1 and TRBJ2-5; a possible D gene is TRBD2 (6 bases). Per germline, CDR1 DFQATT and CDR2 SNEGSKA (reference sequence). The CDR3 spans 15 residues. V gave up 0 bases and J gave up 11 bases, with 22 bases separating them. For the CDR3, the DNA is TGCAGTGCTAGAGATTTAAAGGGTCCGGGGGATGAGCAGTACTTC. Amino acid sequence: CSARDLKGPGDEQYF.

This clonotype was counted once. The chain's CDR3 is CASSQEIQGGTGELFF. In DNA, the CDR3 is TGTGCCAGCAGCCAAGAAATCCAGGGGGGCACCGGGGAGCTGTTTTTT. The rearrangement joins TRBV4-2 to TRBJ2-2; perhaps TRBD1 as D (7 bases). Trimming stripped 0 bases from V and 4 bases from J, with 12 bases between. This CDR3 has 16 residues. Germline V gene sequence: CDR1 LGHNA, CDR2 YNFKEQ.

Comments on this clonotype: One junction end does not reproduce the germline sequence, and a read error may be involved. The gene calls are TRBV12-5 and TRBJ1-2; TRBD1 might be the D (5 bases). Germline V gene sequence: CDR1 LGHNT, CDR2 FRNRAP. The CDR3 has 13 residues. The DNA of the CDR3 is TGTGCTAGTGGTTGGGTGTCAGGGAATGGCTATACCTTC. Protein: CASGWVSGNGYTF. Complete variable domain (other parts from reference TRBV12-5 and TRBJ1-2): DARVTQTPRHKVTEMGQEVTMRCQPILGHNTVFWYRQTMMQGLELLAYFRNRAPLDDSGMPKDRFSAEMPDATLATLKIQPSEPRDSAVYFCASGWVSGNGYTFGSGTRLTVV.

The chain employs TRBV6-5 and TRBJ2-4; D ambiguous. The CDR3 extends over 14 amino acids. Germline V lookup: CDR1 MNHEY, CDR2 SVGAGI. Deletions cut 1 base from V and 4 bases from J, with 8 bases between. The CDR3 region has the DNA TGTGCCAGCAGTTACTTGGACGGTAAAAACATTCAGTACTTC. Translated: CASSYLDGKNIQYF.

This clonotype was detected many times. The chain uses TRBV20-1 and TRBJ2-5; tentative D call: TRBD2 (7 bases). The CDR3 runs 14 residues. Trimming stripped 5 bases from V and 0 bases from J, with 13 bases between. Germline lookup yields CDR1 DFQATT and CDR2 SNEGSKA (reference sequence). The CDR3 loop is CSAPSGGYQETQYF. In DNA form, the CDR3 reads TGCAGTGCTCCCTCGGGGGGCTACCAAGAGACCCAGTACTTC.

Remarks on this clonotype: One end of the junction is discordant with germline, which a read error may explain. The CDR3 DNA is TGTGCTAGTGGGTTGGGGGCGGGCGACACAGATACGCAGTATTTT. Residues: CASGLGAGDTDTQYF. The chain combines TRBV12-5 with TRBJ2-3; TRBD1 is a possible D gene (6 bases). The length of the CDR3 is 15 residues. The germline gives CDR1 LGHNT, CDR2 FRNRAP.

This clonotype was detected only a few times. The rearrangement links TRBV6-6 to TRBJ2-5; D gene ambiguous. Germline V gene data show CDR1 as MNHNY and CDR2 as SVGAGI (reference sequence). Trimming removed 6 bases from V and 5 bases from J, with 22 bases in between. This CDR3 is 16 amino acids long. The CDR3 sequence is CASRGELQGFGETQYF. For the CDR3, the DNA is TGTGCCAGCAGGGGCGAATTACAAGGGTTCGGGGAGACCCAGTACTTC.

This chain links TRBV7-9 with TRBJ2-2, with D uncertain. CDR1 is SEHNR and CDR2 is FQNEAQ in the germline V gene (reference sequence). The V end was cut by 3 bases, the J end by 1 base, with 12 bases between. The CDR3 has 16 amino acids. CDR3 protein: CASSLVRAMNTGELFF. In DNA, the CDR3 is TGTGCCAGCAGCTTGGTAAGGGCGATGAACACCGGGGAGCTGTTTTTT.